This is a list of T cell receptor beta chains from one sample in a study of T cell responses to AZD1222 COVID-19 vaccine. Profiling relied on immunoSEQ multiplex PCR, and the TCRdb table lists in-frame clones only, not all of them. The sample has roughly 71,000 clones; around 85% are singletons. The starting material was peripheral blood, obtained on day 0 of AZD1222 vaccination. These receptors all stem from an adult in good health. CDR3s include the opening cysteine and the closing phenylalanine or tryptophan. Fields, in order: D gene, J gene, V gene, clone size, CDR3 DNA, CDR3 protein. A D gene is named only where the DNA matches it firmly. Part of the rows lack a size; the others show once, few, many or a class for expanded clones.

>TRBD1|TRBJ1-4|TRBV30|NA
TGTGCCAGACAGGGGGCGCTGGGTGAAAAACTGTTTTTT
CARQGALGEKLFF
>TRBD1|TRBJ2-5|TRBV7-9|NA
TGTGCCAGCAGCCCAGGGGGTCGGGAGACCCAGTACTTC
CASSPGGRETQYF
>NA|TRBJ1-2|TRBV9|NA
TGTGCCAGCAGCGTAGTTAATCACGCTAACTATGGCTACACCTTC
CASSVVNHANYGYTF
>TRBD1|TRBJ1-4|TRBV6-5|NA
TGTGCCAGCATTCGGGACAGGCTTGAAAAACTGTTTTTT
CASIRDRLEKLFF
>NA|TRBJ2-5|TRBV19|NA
TGTGCCAGTAGTATAACGTGGGAAGAGACCCAGTACTTC
CASSITWEETQYF
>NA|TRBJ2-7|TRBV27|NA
TGTGCCAGCAGTCGGGGACGAGACTCCTACGAGCAGTACTTC
CASSRGRDSYEQYF
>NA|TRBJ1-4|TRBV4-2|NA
TGTGCCAGCAGCCCTTCAGCAACCACTAATGAAAAACTGTTTTTT
CASSPSATTNEKLFF
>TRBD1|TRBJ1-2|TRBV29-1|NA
TGCAGCGTTAACCCCGGGACAGCCATTAACTATGGCTACACCTTC
CSVNPGTAINYGYTF
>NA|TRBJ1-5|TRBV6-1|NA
TGTGCCAGCAGTGAAATGCGGGGGTATAGCAATCAGCCCCAGCATTTT
CASSEMRGYSNQPQHF
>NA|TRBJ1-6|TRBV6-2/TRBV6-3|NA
TGTGCCAGCAGCCACCGCTCGGCCCTCCACTTT
CASSHRSALHF
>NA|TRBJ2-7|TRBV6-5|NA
TGTGCCAGCAGTTACCGGGACGGGACCTACGAGCAGTACTTC
CASSYRDGTYEQYF
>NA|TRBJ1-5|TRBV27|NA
TGTGCCAGCAGTGAGCAGGGTTTCCAGCCCCAGCATTTT
CASSEQGFQPQHF
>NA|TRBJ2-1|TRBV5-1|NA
TGCGCCAGCAGGTGGAACAGCGCTGTGAGTGAGCAGTTCTTC
CASRWNSAVSEQFF
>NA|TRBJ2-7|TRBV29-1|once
TGCAGCGTTGAAGTATTCAACGTGCGGGATCGGGTCGAGCAGTACTTC
CSVEVFNVRDRVEQYF
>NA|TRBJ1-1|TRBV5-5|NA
TGTGCCAGCAGCCTACGAATCACTGAAGCTTTCTTT
CASSLRITEAFF